This entry lists 2 T cell receptor beta chains sequenced from one sample in a study of Ad26.COV2.S vaccination and SARS-CoV-2 variants. Profiled with immunoSEQ multiplex PCR; TCRdb holds only in-frame clones, not every one. This table has more than 150,000 clones, around nine tenths appearing once. Here the sequenced sample was peripheral blood, taken after recovery from COVID-19. Receptors originate from a human donor who had recovered from COVID-19.

The chain combines TRBV4-1 with TRBJ2-7; 9 nucleotides line up with TRBD1. V was pared by 0 bases and J by 7 bases, with 7 bases of the junction left unmatched. Germline CDR1 is MGHRA and CDR2 is YSYEKL. This CDR3 is built from 15 residues. This CDR3 reads CASSQEEQGAGEQYF. The CDR3 DNA reads TGCGCCAGCAGCCAAGAGGAACAGGGGGCAGGGGAGCAGTACTTC.

The J gene is TRBJ2-4, the V gene TRBV6-5; possible D gene TRBD1, 5 bases. CDR1 and CDR2 from the germline V gene are MNHEY and SVGAGI. CDR3 length: 12 amino acids. The V end lost 11 bases, the J end lost 7 bases, and 15 bases lay between the germline ends. CDR3 protein: CAALGPGNIQYF. The CDR3 DNA follows: TGTGCCGCCCTCGGACCAGGGAACATTCAGTACTTC.